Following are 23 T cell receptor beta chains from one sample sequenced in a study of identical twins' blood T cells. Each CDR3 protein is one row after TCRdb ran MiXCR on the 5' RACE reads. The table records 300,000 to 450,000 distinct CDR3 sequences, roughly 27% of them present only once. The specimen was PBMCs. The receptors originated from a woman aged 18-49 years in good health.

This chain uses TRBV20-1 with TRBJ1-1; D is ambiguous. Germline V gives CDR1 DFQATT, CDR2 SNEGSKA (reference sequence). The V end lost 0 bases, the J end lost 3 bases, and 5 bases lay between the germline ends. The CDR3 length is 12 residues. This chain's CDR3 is CSARDPDTEAFF. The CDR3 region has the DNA TGCAGTGCTAGAGATCCGGACACTGAAGCTTTCTTT.

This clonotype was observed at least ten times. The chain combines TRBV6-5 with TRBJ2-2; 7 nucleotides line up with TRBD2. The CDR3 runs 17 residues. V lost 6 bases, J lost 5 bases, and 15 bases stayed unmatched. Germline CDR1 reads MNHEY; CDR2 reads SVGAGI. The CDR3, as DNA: TGTGCCAGCAGCCTCCTAGTGGCGGGAGTTGGTACCGGGGAGCTGTTTTTT. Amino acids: CASSLLVAGVGTGELFF.

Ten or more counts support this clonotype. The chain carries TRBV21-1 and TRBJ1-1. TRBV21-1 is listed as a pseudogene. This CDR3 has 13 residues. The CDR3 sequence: CASSRRANTEAFF. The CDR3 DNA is TGTGCCAGCAGCAGGAGAGCGAACACTGAAGCTTTCTTT.

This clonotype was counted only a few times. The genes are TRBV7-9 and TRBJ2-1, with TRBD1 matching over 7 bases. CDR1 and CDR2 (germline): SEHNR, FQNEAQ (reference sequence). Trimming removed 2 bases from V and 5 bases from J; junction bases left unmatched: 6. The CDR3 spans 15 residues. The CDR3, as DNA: TGTGCCAGCAGCTTACCCCGGACAGGAGACAATGAGCAGTTCTTC. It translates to CASSLPRTGDNEQFF.

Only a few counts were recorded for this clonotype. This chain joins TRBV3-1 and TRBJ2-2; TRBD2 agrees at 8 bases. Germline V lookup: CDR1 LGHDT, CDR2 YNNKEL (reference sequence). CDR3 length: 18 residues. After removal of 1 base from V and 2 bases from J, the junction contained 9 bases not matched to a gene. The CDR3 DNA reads TGTGCCAGCAGCCAAGTATTCAGCGGGGGATCAAACACCGGGGAGCTGTTTTTT. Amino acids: CASSQVFSGGSNTGELFF.

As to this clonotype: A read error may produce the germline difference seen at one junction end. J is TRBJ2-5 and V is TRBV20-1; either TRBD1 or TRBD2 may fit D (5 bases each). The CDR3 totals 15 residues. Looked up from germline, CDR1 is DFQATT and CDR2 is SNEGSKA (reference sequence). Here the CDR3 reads CSARASQGSRETRYF. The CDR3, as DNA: TGCAGTGCTAGAGCGTCGCAGGGTAGTAGGGAGACCCGGTACTTC.

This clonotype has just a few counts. This CDR3 is CASSQARDAIRGKNIQYF. CDR3 in DNA: TGTGCCAGCAGCCAGGCGAGGGACGCCATACGGGGCAAAAACATTCAGTACTTC. V is TRBV3-1 and J is TRBJ2-4, with D perhaps assigned TRBD1 or TRBD2 (5 bases each). Germline V gives CDR1 LGHDT, CDR2 YNNKEL (reference sequence). The V and J ends lost 3 bases and 3 bases respectively, with 21 bases between them. The CDR3 has 18 amino acids. Complete variable domain (other parts from reference TRBV3-1 and TRBJ2-4): DTAVSQTPKYLVTQMGNDKSIKCEQNLGHDTMYWYKQDSKKFLKIMFSYNNKELIINETVPNRFSPKSPDKAHLNLHINSLELGDSAVYFCASSQARDAIRGKNIQYFGAGTRLSVL.

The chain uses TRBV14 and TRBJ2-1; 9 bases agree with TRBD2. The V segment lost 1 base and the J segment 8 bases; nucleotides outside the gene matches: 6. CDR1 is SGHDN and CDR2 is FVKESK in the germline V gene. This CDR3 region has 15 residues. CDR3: CASSQVSGSNHEQFF. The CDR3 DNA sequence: TGTGCCAGCAGCCAAGTTAGCGGGAGTAACCATGAGCAGTTCTTC.

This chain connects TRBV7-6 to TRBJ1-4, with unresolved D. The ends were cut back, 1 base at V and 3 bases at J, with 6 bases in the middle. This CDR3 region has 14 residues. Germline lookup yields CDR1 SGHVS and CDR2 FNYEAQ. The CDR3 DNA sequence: TGTGCCAGCAGCTTAGGGTTAGCTAATGAAAAACTGTTTTTT. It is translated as CASSLGLANEKLFF.

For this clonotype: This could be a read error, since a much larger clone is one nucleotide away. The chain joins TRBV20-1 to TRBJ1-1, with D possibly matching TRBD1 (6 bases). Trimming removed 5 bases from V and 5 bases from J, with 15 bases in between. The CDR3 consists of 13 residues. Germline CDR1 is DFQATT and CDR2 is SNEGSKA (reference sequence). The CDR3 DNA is TGCAGTGCTGGGGGACAAAGAGAAACTGAAGCTTTCTTT. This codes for CSAGGQRETEAFF.

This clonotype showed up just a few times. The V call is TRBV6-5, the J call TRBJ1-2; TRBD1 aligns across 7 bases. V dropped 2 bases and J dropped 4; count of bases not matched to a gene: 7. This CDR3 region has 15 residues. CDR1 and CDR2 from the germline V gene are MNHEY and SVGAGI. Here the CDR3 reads CASSYRAGGGYGYTF. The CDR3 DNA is TGTGCCAGCAGTTACAGGGCAGGGGGTGGCTATGGCTACACCTTC.

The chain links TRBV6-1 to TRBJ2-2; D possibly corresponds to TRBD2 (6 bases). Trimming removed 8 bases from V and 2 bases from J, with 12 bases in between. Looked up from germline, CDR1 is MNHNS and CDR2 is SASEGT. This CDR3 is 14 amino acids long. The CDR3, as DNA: TGTGCCAGCGGGGGGACGGGTAACACCGGGGAGCTGTTTTTT. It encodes CASGGTGNTGELFF.

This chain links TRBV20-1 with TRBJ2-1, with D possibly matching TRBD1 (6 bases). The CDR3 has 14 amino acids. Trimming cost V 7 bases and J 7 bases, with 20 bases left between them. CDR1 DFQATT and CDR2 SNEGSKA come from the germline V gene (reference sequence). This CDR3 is CSGSQGLVSNEQFF. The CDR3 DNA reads TGCAGTGGTAGCCAGGGGTTAGTGAGTAATGAGCAGTTCTTC.

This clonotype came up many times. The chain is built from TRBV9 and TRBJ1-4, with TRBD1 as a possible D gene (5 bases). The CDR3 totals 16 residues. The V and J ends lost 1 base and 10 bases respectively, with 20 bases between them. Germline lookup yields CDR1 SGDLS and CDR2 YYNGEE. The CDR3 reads CASSVSKTLTGGKLFF. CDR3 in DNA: TGTGCCAGCAGCGTATCCAAAACCTTGACCGGGGGAAAACTGTTTTTT.

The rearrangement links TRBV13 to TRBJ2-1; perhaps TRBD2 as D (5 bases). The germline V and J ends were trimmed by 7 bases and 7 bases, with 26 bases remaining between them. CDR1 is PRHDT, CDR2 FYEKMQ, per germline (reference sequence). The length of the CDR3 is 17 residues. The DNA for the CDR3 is TGTGCCAGCACCCCTTTTGAGGGCCAGGACCCGACTAATGAGCAGTTCTTC. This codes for CASTPFEGQDPTNEQFF. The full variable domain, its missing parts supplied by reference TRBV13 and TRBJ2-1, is AAGVIQSPRHLIKEKRETATLKCYPIPRHDTVYWYQQGPGQDPQFLISFYEKMQSDKGSIPDRFSAQQFSDYHSELNMSSLELGDSALYFCASTPFEGQDPTNEQFFGPGTRLTVL.

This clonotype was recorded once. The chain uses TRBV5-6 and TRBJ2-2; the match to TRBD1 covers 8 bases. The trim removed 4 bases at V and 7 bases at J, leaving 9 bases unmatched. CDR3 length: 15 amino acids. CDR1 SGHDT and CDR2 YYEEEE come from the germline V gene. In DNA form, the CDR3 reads TGTGCCAGCAGCGACAGGGGATTGAGGAGCGGGGAGCTGTTTTTT. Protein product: CASSDRGLRSGELFF.

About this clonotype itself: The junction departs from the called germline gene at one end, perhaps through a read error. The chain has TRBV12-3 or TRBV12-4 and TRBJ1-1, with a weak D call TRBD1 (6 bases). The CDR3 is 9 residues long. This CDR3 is CASIPQGPF. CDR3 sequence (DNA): TGTGCCAGCATCCCACAGGGCCCGTTT.

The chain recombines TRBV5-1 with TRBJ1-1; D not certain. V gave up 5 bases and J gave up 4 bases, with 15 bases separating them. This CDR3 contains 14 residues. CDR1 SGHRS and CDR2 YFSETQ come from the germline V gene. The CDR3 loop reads CASSERGYSTEAFF. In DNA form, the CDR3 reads TGCGCCAGCAGTGAACGAGGGTATAGCACTGAAGCTTTCTTT.

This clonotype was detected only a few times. CDR3 in DNA: TGTGCCAGCAGCTGGGGGGCTGTCGCGAACACTGAAGCTTTCTTT. This sequence encodes CASSWGAVANTEAFF. The chain recombines TRBV7-2 with TRBJ1-1, with D maybe TRBD1 (6 bases). The germline CDR1 and CDR2 sequences are SGHTA and FQGNSA. V shed 4 bases and J shed 1 base, with 13 bases lying between them. The CDR3 covers 15 residues.

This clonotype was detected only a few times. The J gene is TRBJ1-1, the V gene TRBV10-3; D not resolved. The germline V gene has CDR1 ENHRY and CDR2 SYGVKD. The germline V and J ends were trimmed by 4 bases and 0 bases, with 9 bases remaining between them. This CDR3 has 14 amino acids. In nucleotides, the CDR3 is TGTGCCATCAGTGGAGACATCTTGAACACTGAAGCTTTCTTT. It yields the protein CAISGDILNTEAFF.

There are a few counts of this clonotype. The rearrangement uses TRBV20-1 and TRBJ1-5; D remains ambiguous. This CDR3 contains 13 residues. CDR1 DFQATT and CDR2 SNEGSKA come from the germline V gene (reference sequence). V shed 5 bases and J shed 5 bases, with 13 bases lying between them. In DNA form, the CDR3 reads TGCAGTGCTGGCCGCAGTATTGATCAGCCCCAGCATTTT. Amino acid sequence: CSAGRSIDQPQHF.

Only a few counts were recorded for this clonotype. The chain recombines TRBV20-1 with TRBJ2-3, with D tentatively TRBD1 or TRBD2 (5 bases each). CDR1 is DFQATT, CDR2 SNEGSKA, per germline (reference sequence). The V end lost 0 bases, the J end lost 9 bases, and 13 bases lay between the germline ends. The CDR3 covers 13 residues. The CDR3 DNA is TGCAGTGCTAGAGAGGGGGACGGGCCCACGCAGTATTTT. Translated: CSAREGDGPTQYF.

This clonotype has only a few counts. The CDR3 DNA sequence: TGTGCCAGCCCTCCTAGCGGGGCAACATACGAGCAGTACTTC. It codes for CASPPSGATYEQYF. J is TRBJ2-7 and V is TRBV27, with 9 bases matching TRBD2. Germline V lookup: CDR1 MNHEY, CDR2 SMNVEV (reference sequence). V gave up 8 bases and J gave up 4 bases; unmatched junction bases: 9. The CDR3 is 14 amino acids.